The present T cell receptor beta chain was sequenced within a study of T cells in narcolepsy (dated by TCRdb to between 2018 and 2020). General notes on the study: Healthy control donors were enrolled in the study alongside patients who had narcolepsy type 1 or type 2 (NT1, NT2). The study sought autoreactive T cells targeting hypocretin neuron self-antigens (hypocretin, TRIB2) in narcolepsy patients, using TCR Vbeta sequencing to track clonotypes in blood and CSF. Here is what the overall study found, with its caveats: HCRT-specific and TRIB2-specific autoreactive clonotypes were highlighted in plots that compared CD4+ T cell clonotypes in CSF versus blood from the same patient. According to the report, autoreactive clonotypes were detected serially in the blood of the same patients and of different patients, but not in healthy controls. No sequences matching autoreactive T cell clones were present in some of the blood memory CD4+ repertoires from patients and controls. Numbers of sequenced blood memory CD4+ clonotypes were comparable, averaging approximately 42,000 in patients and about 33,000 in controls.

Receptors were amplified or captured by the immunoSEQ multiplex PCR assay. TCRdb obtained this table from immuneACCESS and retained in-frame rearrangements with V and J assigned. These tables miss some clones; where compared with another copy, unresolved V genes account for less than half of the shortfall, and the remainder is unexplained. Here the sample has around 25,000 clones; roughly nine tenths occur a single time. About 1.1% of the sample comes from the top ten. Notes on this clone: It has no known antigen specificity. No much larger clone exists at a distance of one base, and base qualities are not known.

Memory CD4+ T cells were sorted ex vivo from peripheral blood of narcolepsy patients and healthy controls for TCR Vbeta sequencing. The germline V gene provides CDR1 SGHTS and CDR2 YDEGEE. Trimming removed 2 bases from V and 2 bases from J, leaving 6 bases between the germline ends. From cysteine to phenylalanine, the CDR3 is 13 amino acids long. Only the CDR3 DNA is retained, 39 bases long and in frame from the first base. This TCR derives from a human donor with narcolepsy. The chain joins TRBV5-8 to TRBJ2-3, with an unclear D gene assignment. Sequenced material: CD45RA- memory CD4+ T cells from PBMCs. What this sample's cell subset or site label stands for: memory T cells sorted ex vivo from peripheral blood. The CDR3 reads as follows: CASSFPTTDTQYF. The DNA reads TGTGCCAGCAGCTTTCCGACCACAGATACGCAGTATTTT.